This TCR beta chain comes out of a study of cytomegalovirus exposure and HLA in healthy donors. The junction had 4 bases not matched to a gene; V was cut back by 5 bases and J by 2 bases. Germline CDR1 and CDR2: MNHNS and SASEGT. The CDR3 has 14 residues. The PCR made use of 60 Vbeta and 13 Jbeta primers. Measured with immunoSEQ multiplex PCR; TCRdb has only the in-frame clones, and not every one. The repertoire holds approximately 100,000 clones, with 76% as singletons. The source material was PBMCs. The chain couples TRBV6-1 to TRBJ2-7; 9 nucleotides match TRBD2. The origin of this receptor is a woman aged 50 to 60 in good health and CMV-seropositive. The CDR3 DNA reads TGTGCCAGCAGTTTGCGGGGGGGCCCCTACGAGCAGTACTTC. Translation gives CASSLRGGPYEQYF.